This TCR beta chain emerged from a study of PD-1 blockade in mismatch repair-deficient tumors. V gave up 2 bases and J gave up 0 bases, with 15 bases separating them. Looked up from germline, CDR1 is SGHRS and CDR2 is YFSETQ. This CDR3 spans 17 amino acids. Libraries were prepared by immunoSEQ multiplex PCR; TCRdb keeps only in-frame clonotypes and omits some of them. The sample consists of just under 65,000 clones, around 88% of them appearing once. The receptor was isolated from an adult with mismatch repair-deficient cancer. The sequences come from peripheral blood, collected 52 weeks after starting pembrolizumab. The rearrangement uses TRBV5-1 and TRBJ2-1, with unresolved D. The CDR3 DNA reads TGCGCCAGCAGCTTCCATCTTCCAGCGAGCTCCTACAATGAGCAGTTCTTC. Its translation is CASSFHLPASSYNEQFF.